The 23 T cell receptor beta chains below all came from one sample that was sequenced in a study of Graves' ophthalmopathy and Graves' hyperthyroidism. Amplification targeted the TCR beta CDR3 regions, with RNA transcripts as the source material. Following a first-round RT-PCR that used HTBI primers, a second-round multiplex PCR was carried out. TCRdb called the multiplex PCR reads again in MiXCR, with one record for every CDR3 protein. The sample lists roughly 380,000 distinct CDR3 sequences, approximately 15% occurring once. The sample consisted of peripheral blood. These receptors came from a woman aged 18-29 years with stable Graves' hyperthyroidism.

At least ten counts were recorded for this clonotype. In DNA form, the CDR3 reads TGTGCCAGCAGCCAACGAGACAGGGGGCGATTAGCCAAAAACATTCAGTACTTC. Translation: CASSQRDRGRLAKNIQYF. The chain is built from TRBV14 and TRBJ2-4, with 10 bases matching TRBD1. The CDR3 has 18 residues. The V and J ends lost 2 bases and 0 bases, in that order; junction bases with no gene match: 7. From germline, CDR1 is SGHDN and CDR2 FVKESK.

This clonotype was seen repeatedly, ten times or more. The CDR3 coding sequence is TGTGCCAGCAGCTATACCGGGACAGAGAACACTGAAGCTTTCTTT. Protein: CASSYTGTENTEAFF. The chain uses TRBV7-2 and TRBJ1-1, with 7 nucleotides matching TRBD1. Germline assignment: CDR1 SGHTA and CDR2 FQGNSA. With 4 bases clipped from V and 1 base from J, the junction kept 6 bases outside the gene matches. The CDR3 totals 15 residues.

This clonotype was detected many times. The chain joins TRBV25-1 to TRBJ1-1; 7 nucleotides align to TRBD1. CDR3 length equals 17 residues. V trimming: 1 base; J trimming: 5 bases; junction bases outside the gene matches: 13. Germline CDR1 and CDR2: MGHDK and SYGVNS. CDR3 region: CASSESLGRGRRTEAFF. The CDR3 DNA is TGTGCCAGCAGTGAATCCCTGGGTAGGGGGCGAAGAACTGAAGCTTTCTTT.

In this sample, this clonotype turned up many times. This chain links TRBV20-1 with TRBJ1-1; TRBD1 aligns across 7 bases. CDR1 is DFQATT and CDR2 is SNEGSKA in the germline V gene (reference sequence). The CDR3 extends over 15 amino acids. The V segment lost 1 base and the J segment 5 bases; nucleotides outside the gene matches: 10. For the CDR3, the DNA is TGCAGTGCTAGAGTGACAGGGAGGGTAGGGACTGAAGCTTTCTTT. Translating gives CSARVTGRVGTEAFF.

This clonotype was seen ten or more times. This chain joins TRBV9 and TRBJ2-5, with D possibly matching TRBD2 (6 bases). The CDR3 has 15 residues. CDR1 is SGDLS, CDR2 YYNGEE, per germline. Trimming removed 0 bases from V and 5 bases from J, with 14 bases in between. CDR3 in amino acids: CASSVGLATGETQYF. CDR3 DNA: TGTGCCAGCAGCGTAGGCCTAGCGACGGGCGAGACCCAGTACTTC.

The genes are TRBV19 and TRBJ2-2; D is perhaps TRBD1 (5 bases). CDR3 length equals 14 residues. Deletions cut 6 bases from V and 5 bases from J, with 13 bases between. Germline V lookup: CDR1 LNHDA, CDR2 SQIVND (reference sequence). Here the CDR3 DNA reads TGTGCCAGTAGGCCCAGGGTAGAAACCGGGGAGCTGTTTTTT. Its translation is CASRPRVETGELFF.

V gene TRBV6-5 combines with J gene TRBJ1-6, with 8 bases lining up with TRBD1. After removal of 2 bases from V and 10 bases from J, the junction contained 7 bases not matched to a gene. The germline V gene encodes CDR1 MNHEY and CDR2 SVGAGI. The CDR3 has 15 residues. The CDR3 reads CASSYNAGGVSPLHF. For the CDR3, the DNA is TGTGCCAGCAGTTACAATGCAGGGGGCGTATCACCCCTCCACTTT.

This clonotype was counted many times. The V gene is TRBV12-3 or TRBV12-4, the J gene TRBJ1-6; TRBD1 agrees at 9 bases. Trimming removed 6 bases from V and 7 bases from J; junction bases left unmatched: 7. The CDR3 has 15 amino acids. The CDR3, as DNA: TGTGCCAGCAGACAATCGGGGACAGGGAATTCACCCCTCCACTTT. Its protein product is CASRQSGTGNSPLHF.

This clonotype showed up many times. The chain links TRBV11-1 to TRBJ2-7; maybe TRBD1 (5 bases). The V end lost 0 bases, the J end lost 3 bases, and 18 bases lay between the germline ends. The V gene's germline CDR1 is SGHAT and CDR2 FQDESV (reference sequence). CDR3 length equals 17 residues. The CDR3 bases are TGTGCCAGCAGCTTAGCGCTCGGAAGTCCAGGGAACTACGAGCAGTACTTC. As protein: CASSLALGSPGNYEQYF.

The sample holds many counts of this clonotype. V is TRBV6-1 and J is TRBJ1-1; D possibly corresponds to TRBD1 (6 bases). Looked up from germline, CDR1 is MNHNS and CDR2 is SASEGT. CDR3 length equals 14 residues. The V and J ends lost 4 bases and 1 base respectively, with 10 bases between them. In DNA, the CDR3 is TGTGCCAGCAGTGGGACAGAAACGAACACTGAAGCTTTCTTT. Translating gives CASSGTETNTEAFF.

V usage is TRBV18 and J usage is TRBJ1-2; D not resolved. Germline V lookup: CDR1 KGHSH, CDR2 LQKENI. The germline V and J ends were trimmed by 2 bases and 1 base, with 5 bases remaining between them. The CDR3 consists of 13 residues. CDR3 sequence (DNA): TGTGCCAGCTCACCAGTCGATAACTATGGCTACACCTTC. Encoded protein: CASSPVDNYGYTF.

Many counts were recorded for this clonotype. V is TRBV11-2 and J is TRBJ2-5; no firm D call. V was cut by 4 bases and J by 7 bases, with 19 bases left in between. The CDR3 contains 15 residues. CDR1 SGHAT and CDR2 FQNNGV come from the germline V gene. CDR3 DNA sequence: TGTGCCAGCAGCTCCCCCCGGAGTAGCTATATGACCCAGTACTTC. Its protein product is CASSSPRSSYMTQYF.

This clonotype was seen ten or more times. The V gene is TRBV2, the J gene TRBJ1-2; TRBD1 might be the D (6 bases). Germline values: CDR1 SNHLY, CDR2 FYNNEI. V was cut by 4 bases and J by 4 bases, with 19 bases left in between. CDR3 length: 16 amino acids. Here the CDR3 reads CASSVERGTRSYGYTF. The CDR3 coding sequence is TGTGCCAGCAGTGTCGAGAGGGGGACCAGGTCCTATGGCTACACCTTC.

Concerning this clonotype itself: A much larger clonotype is one base distant, so this may be a read error. The chain has TRBV2 and TRBJ1-2; weak D call: TRBD1 (5 bases). The CDR3 loop spans 13 amino acids. The germline CDR1 and CDR2 sequences are SNHLY and FYNNEI. Here the CDR3 DNA reads TGTGCCAGTACCGTCCAAGGGGACGATGGCTACGCCTTC. Translating gives CASTVQGDDGYAF.

The genes are TRBV5-4 and TRBJ2-5; D remains unclear. Germline assignment: CDR1 SGHNT and CDR2 YYREEE (reference sequence). This CDR3 is built from 14 residues. The V gene lost 0 bases and the J gene lost 0 bases, with 6 bases spanning the gap. DNA of the CDR3: TGTGCCAGCAGCTTGGGTGGATACCAAGAGACCCAGTACTTC. Translation gives CASSLGGYQETQYF.

This clonotype was observed a single time. The chain combines TRBV15 with TRBJ1-5; 8 bases align to TRBD1. V shed 0 bases and J 2 bases; nucleotides not matched to a gene: 3. The CDR3 is made up of 16 amino acids. Germline V gene sequence: CDR1 LNHNV, CDR2 YYDKDF (reference sequence). The CDR3 spells CATSRDPGQGNQPQHF. Here the CDR3 DNA reads TGTGCCACCAGCAGAGATCCGGGACAGGGCAATCAGCCCCAGCATTTT. Combining the CDR3 with reference TRBV15 and TRBJ1-5 gives the whole variable domain DAMVIQNPRYQVTQFGKPVTLSCSQTLNHNVMYWYQQKSSQAPKLLFHYYDKDFNNEADTPDNFQSRRPNTSFCFLDIRSPGLGDTAMYLCATSRDPGQGNQPQHFGDGTRLSIL.

This clonotype was counted many times. The V and J genes are TRBV10-3 and TRBJ1-1; D is ambiguous. Germline V lookup: CDR1 ENHRY, CDR2 SYGVKD. The ends were cut back, 0 bases at V and 2 bases at J, with 13 bases in the middle. The CDR3 covers 16 residues. In nucleotides, the CDR3 is TGTGCCATCAGTGAGTCCCCAAGCACAGCCAACACTGAAGCTTTCTTT. Amino acids: CAISESPSTANTEAFF.

At least ten counts were recorded for this clonotype. The V gene is TRBV2, the J gene TRBJ1-1, with a weak D call TRBD1 (5 bases). Germline assignment: CDR1 SNHLY and CDR2 FYNNEI. V was pared by 5 bases and J by 0 bases, with 16 bases between. This CDR3 contains 16 residues. The CDR3 nucleotides read TGTGCCAGCAGTAAGGGGCAAACCGTGATGAACACTGAAGCTTTCTTT. Its protein is CASSKGQTVMNTEAFF.

The chain carries TRBV6-2 or TRBV6-3 and TRBJ2-5; no clear D. Germline V gene sequence: CDR1 MNHEY, CDR2 SVGEGT. The ends were cut back, 2 bases at V and 7 bases at J, with 14 bases in the middle. The CDR3 length is 14 residues. The CDR3 loop is CASSYNSGYGTQYF. CDR3 nucleotide sequence: TGTGCCAGCAGTTACAATTCCGGGTATGGGACCCAGTACTTC.

The chain links TRBV7-2 to TRBJ1-6; D remains ambiguous. Germline V CDR1 and CDR2: SGHTA, FQGNSA. The CDR3 has 15 residues. Trimming shortened V by 1 base and J by 3 bases, and 7 bases separated the two germline ends. CDR3: CASSLVADYNSPLHF. The CDR3 DNA follows: TGTGCCAGCAGCTTAGTGGCAGACTATAATTCACCCCTCCACTTT.

This clonotype was detected ten times or more. This CDR3 reads CASSPRAGRGNTEAFF. The CDR3 DNA is TGTGCCAGCAGTCCCCGGGCGGGAAGGGGGAACACTGAAGCTTTCTTT. The V call is TRBV6-2 or TRBV6-3, the J call TRBJ1-1, with D possibly being TRBD1 (5 bases). Germline loops: CDR1 MNHEY, CDR2 SVGEGT. V lost 5 bases to trimming and J lost 1 base, with 17 bases between them. The CDR3 length is 16 residues.

In this sample, this clonotype turned up a few times. This may be a read error: a much more frequent sequence differs by one nucleotide. The chain links TRBV27 to TRBJ2-7, with 8 bases aligning to TRBD1. The CDR3 has 19 amino acids. V lost 3 bases, J lost 2 bases, and 18 bases stayed unmatched. Germline-derived CDR1 and CDR2 are MNHEY and SMNVEV (reference sequence). DNA for the CDR3: TGTGCCAGCAGTTTCTCCCGAGTCCAGGGGGCGAGGCTGACCTACGAGCAGTACTTC. Translated: CASSFSRVQGARLTYEQYF.

The chain uses TRBV15 and TRBJ2-7, with TRBD1 matching 11 bases. With 1 base clipped from V and 7 bases from J, the junction kept 18 bases outside the gene matches. Per germline, CDR1 LNHNV and CDR2 YYDKDF (reference sequence). The length of the CDR3 is 19 residues. Here the CDR3 reads CATSRGKINRGQGAEEQYF. CDR3 nucleotide sequence: TGTGCCACCAGCAGAGGAAAAATCAATAGAGGACAGGGGGCCGAGGAGCAGTACTTC.